This T cell receptor (beta chain) was captured by sequencing in a study of blood T cell repertoires in COVID-19. The wider study: The analysed material was cDNA or gDNA that came from T cells, B-cell-depleted T cells, or PBMCs.

A Seattle source enrolled patients during active infection and followed them longitudinally. The CDR3 sequence is 15 residues long. V was pared by 5 bases and J by 0 bases, with 6 bases of the junction left unmatched. The V gene's germline CDR1 is SGHAT and CDR2 FQNNGV. In the authors' workflow: Researchers report that nucleated cell counts were estimated from reference gene primer amplification. Assay used: immunoSEQ multiplex PCR; TCRdb lists only in-frame clones, some missing. The V and J calls and the clone size are those of that table, but D and trimming were determined from the DNA. There are around 280,000 clones in the sample; around nine tenths occur only once, and around 11% lies in the top ten.

The chain recombines TRBV11-2 with TRBJ1-2, with TRBD1 identical over 7 bases. The TCR originated in a woman in her twenties or thirties with COVID-19, enrolled during active disease. The sample comprised peripheral blood. The CDR3 region has the DNA TGTGCCAGCAGCACCCTGACAGGGTCTAACTATGGCTACACCTTC. Its translation is CASSTLTGSNYGYTF.